One T cell receptor beta chain is described in this entry. This sample is drawn from a study of blood T cell repertoires in COVID-19. The wider study: Samples came from the United States, Italy and Spain, spanning acute and convalescent COVID-19. Sample material is recorded as cDNA or gDNA derived from T cells, B-cell-depleted T cells, or PBMCs.

The CDR3 contains 13 residues. CDR1 is SGHVS and CDR2 is FNYEAQ in the germline V gene. Trimming left V 5 bases short and J 2 bases short, with 9 bases between. Authors' data handling: Amplification with reference gene primers provided the estimates of nucleated cell counts. The data were produced by immunoSEQ multiplex PCR, yet TCRdb's version contains in-frame clones alone and is incomplete. V and J calls and clone size are those listed in that table; D and trimming were worked out from the DNA. The sample has about 170,000 clones; over 70% are singletons. Sample: peripheral blood. This clonotype originated in a woman aged 70-85 years who had recovered from COVID-19. The chain links TRBV7-6 to TRBJ1-2; the D gene is possibly TRBD1 (6 bases). The CDR3 coding sequence is TGTGCCAGCAGCGCAGACAGGAACTATGGCTACACCTTC. It yields the protein CASSADRNYGYTF. The full variable domain, completed using reference TRBV7-6 and TRBJ1-2, is GAGVSQSPRYKVTKRGQDVALRCDPISGHVSLYWYRQALGQGPEFLTYFNYEAQQDKSGLPNDRFSAERPEGSISTLTIQRTEQRDSAMYRCASSADRNYGYTFGSGTRLTVV.